This T cell receptor beta chain derives from a study of blood T cell repertoires in COVID-19. Residents of about two dozen US areas, aged about 18 to 89 years, made up the participants. With 0 bases clipped from V and 2 bases from J, the junction kept 5 bases outside the gene matches. There are 15 residues in the CDR3. Germline CDR1 and CDR2: SGDLS and YYNGEE. Per the original data handling: The authors estimated nucleated cell counts from reference gene primer amplification. Only in-frame clones appear in the TCRdb table, and some are missing; sequencing was by immunoSEQ multiplex PCR. For V, J and clone size, that table is used; D and trimming come from the DNA. The sample yields a few hundred thousand clones, roughly 90% seen once.

This clonotype originated in a woman under 30 with acute COVID-19. Source material: PBMCs or T cells enriched from blood (not recorded which). V gene TRBV9 combines with J gene TRBJ2-7; 7 nucleotides match TRBD1. CDR3 DNA sequence: TGTGCCAGCAGCGTAGGGACAGGCGCTACCTACGAGCAGTACTTC. Protein product: CASSVGTGATYEQYF.